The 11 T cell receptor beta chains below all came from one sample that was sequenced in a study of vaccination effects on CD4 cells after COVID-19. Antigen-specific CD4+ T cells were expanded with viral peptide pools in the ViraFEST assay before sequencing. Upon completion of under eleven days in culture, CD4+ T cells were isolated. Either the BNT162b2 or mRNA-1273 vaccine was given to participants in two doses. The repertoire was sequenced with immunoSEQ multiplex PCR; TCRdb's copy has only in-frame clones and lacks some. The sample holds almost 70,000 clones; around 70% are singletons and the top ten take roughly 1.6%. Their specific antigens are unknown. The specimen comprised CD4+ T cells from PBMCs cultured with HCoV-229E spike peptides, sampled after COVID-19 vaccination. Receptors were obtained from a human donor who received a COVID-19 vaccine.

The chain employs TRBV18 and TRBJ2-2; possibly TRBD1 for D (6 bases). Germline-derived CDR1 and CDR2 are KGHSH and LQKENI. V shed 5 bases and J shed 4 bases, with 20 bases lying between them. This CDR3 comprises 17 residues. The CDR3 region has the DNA TGTGCCAGCTCAGCGCCCCTAGCTGCAGGGGTCACCGGGGAGCTGTTTTTT. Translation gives CASSAPLAAGVTGELFF.

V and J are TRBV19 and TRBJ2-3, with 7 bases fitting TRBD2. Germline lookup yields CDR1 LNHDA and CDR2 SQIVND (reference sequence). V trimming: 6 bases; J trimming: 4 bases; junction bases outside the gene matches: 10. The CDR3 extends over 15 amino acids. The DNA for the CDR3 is TGTGCCAGTAGCTGGGACCCACGGGGGGCAGATACGCAGTATTTT. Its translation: CASSWDPRGADTQYF.

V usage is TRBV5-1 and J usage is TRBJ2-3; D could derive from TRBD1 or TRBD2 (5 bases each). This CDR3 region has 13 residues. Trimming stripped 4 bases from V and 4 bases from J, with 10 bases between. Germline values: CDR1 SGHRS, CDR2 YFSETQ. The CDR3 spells CASSERGADTQYF. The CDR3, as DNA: TGCGCCAGCAGCGAGAGGGGAGCAGATACGCAGTATTTT. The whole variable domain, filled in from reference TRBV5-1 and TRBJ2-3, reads KAGVTQTPRYLIKTRGQQVTLSCSPISGHRSVSWYQQTPGQGLQFLFEYFSETQRNKGNFPGRFSGRQFSNSRSEMNVSTLELGDSALYLCASSERGADTQYFGPGTRLTVL.

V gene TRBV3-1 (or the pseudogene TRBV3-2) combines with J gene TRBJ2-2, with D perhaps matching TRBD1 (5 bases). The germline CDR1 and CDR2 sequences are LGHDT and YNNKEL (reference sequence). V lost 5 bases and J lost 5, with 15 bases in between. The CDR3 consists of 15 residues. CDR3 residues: CASSYKGMGTGELFF. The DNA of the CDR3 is TGTGCCAGCAGCTATAAGGGGATGGGGACCGGGGAGCTGTTTTTT.

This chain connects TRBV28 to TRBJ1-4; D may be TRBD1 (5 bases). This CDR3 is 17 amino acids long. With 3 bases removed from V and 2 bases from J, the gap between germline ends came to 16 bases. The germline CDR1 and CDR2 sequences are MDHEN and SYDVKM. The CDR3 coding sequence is TGTGCCAGCAGTTTTGGGGGAGGTGGGCCGACTAATGAAAAACTGTTTTTT. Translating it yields CASSFGGGGPTNEKLFF.

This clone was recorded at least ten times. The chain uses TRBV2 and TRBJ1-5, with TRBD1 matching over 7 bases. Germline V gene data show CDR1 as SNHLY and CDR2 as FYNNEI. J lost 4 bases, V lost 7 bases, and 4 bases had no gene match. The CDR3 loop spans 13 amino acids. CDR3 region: CASTGGANQPQHF. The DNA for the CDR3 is TGTGCCAGCACAGGGGGGGCGAATCAGCCCCAGCATTTT.

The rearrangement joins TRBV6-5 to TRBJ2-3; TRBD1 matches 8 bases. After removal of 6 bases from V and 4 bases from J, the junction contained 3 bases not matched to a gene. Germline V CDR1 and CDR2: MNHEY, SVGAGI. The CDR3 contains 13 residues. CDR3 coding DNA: TGTGCCAGCAGACTACAGGGGGCAGATACGCAGTATTTT. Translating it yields CASRLQGADTQYF.

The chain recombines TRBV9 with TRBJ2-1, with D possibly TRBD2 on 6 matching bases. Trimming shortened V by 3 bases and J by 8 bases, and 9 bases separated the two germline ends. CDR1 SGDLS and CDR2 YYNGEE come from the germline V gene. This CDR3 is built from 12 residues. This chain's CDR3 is CASSAGTDEQFF. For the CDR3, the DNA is TGTGCCAGCAGCGCCGGGACTGATGAGCAGTTCTTC.

The CDR3 nucleotides are TGTGCCAGCAGGAAACGGACAGGGGCCGGCTACGAGCAGTACGTC. Its translation is CASRKRTGAGYEQYV. The chain combines TRBV2 with TRBJ2-7; TRBD1 agrees at 9 bases. There are 15 residues in the CDR3. V gave up 6 bases and J gave up 3 bases; unmatched junction bases: 9. Germline CDR1 SNHLY, CDR2 FYNNEI.

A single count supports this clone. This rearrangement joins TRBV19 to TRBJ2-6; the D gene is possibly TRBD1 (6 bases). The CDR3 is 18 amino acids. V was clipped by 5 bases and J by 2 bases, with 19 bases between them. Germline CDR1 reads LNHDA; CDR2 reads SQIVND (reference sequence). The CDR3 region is CASSANRVWIAGANVLTF. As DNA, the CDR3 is TGTGCCAGTAGTGCCAACAGGGTATGGATCGCTGGGGCCAACGTCCTGACTTTC.

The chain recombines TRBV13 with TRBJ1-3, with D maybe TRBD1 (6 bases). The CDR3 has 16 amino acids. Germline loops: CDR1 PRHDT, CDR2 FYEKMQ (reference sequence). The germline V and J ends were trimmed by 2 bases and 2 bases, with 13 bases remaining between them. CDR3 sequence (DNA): TGTGCCAGCAGCTTACCACAGGGCCTTCCTGGAAACACCATATATTTT. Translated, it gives CASSLPQGLPGNTIYF. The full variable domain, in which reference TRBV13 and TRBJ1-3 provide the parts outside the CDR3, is AAGVIQSPRHLIKEKRETATLKCYPIPRHDTVYWYQQGPGQDPQFLISFYEKMQSDKGSIPDRFSAQQFSDYHSELNMSSLELGDSALYFCASSLPQGLPGNTIYFGEGSWLTVV.